Following are 27 T cell receptor beta chains from one sample sequenced in a study of PD-1 blockade in classical Hodgkin lymphoma. Relapse after autologous stem cell transplantation occurred in every patient, and brentuximab vedotin exposure varied. TCRdb's copy holds only in-frame clones and misses some; the assay was immunoSEQ multiplex PCR. The table shows some 150,000 clones, with around four fifths occurring only once. The specimen was peripheral blood mononuclear cells (PBMCs), collected before the second cycle of nivolumab. The source is a human donor with classical Hodgkin lymphoma.

CDR3 residues: CASSPRGGANGELFF. In DNA form, the CDR3 reads TGTGCCAGCAGTCCCCGTGGGGGGGCGAACGGGGAGCTGTTTTTT. This chain links TRBV28 with TRBJ2-2; TRBD2 might be the D (7 bases). The germline V and J ends were trimmed by 5 bases and 7 bases, with 17 bases remaining between them. Germline lookup yields CDR1 MDHEN and CDR2 SYDVKM. This CDR3 is 15 amino acids long.

This clone has just one count. A junction end diverges from the germline sequence, so it may reflect a read error. The rearrangement joins TRBV7-2 to TRBJ2-6, with 9 bases aligning to TRBD2. Per germline, CDR1 SGHTA and CDR2 FQGNSA. The CDR3 runs to 16 residues. The CDR3 DNA sequence: TGTGCCAGCAGTTTAGCGGGAGTACTTGGGGCCAACGTCCTGACTTTC. Its protein is CASSLAGVLGANVLTF.

The chain recombines TRBV5-6 with TRBJ2-7; no clear D gene. Germline assignment: CDR1 SGHDT and CDR2 YYEEEE. CDR3 length: 15 amino acids. V dropped 0 bases and J dropped 1 base, with 11 bases sitting between them. CDR3 in DNA: TGTGCCAGCAGCTTGGTAGGCGAAAGGTCCTACGAGCAGTACTTC. It specifies CASSLVGERSYEQYF.

This chain joins TRBV6-1 and TRBJ2-3, with 12 bases matching TRBD2. The CDR3 is 18 residues long. Germline V lookup: CDR1 MNHNS, CDR2 SASEGT. V lost 1 base, J lost 4 bases, and 9 bases stayed unmatched. CDR3 amino acids: CASSEGPGLAGLPDTQYF. The CDR3, as DNA: TGTGCCAGCAGTGAAGGTCCAGGACTAGCGGGGCTTCCAGATACGCAGTATTTT.

This clone turned up a few times. Other nucleotide sequences from this sample produce the same CDR3. The CDR3 bases are TGTGCCAGCAGTGAAGCTTTGGAGACCCAGTACTTC. Protein sequence: CASSEALETQYF. V usage is TRBV2 and J usage is TRBJ2-5, with D unresolved. Per the germline V gene, CDR1 is SNHLY and CDR2 is FYNNEI. The V gene lost 0 bases and the J gene lost 5 bases, with 4 bases spanning the gap. This CDR3 has 12 residues.

The chain has TRBV9 and TRBJ2-7; 8 bases fit TRBD2. Unmatched junction bases numbered 10, after V lost 5 bases and J lost 3 bases. Germline CDR1 reads SGDLS; CDR2 reads YYNGEE. This CDR3 region has 15 residues. The CDR3, as DNA: TGTGCCAGCAGTCCCGGACTAGCTTCGAGCTACGAGCAGTACTTC. Its protein product is CASSPGLASSYEQYF.

This rearrangement joins TRBV28 to TRBJ1-5, with 12 bases lining up with TRBD1. With 6 bases clipped from V and 6 bases from J, the junction kept 18 bases outside the gene matches. Germline values: CDR1 MDHEN, CDR2 SYDVKM. The CDR3 consists of 19 residues. The CDR3: CASSYGRDRGRGGLQPQHF. In nucleotides, the CDR3 is TGTGCCAGCAGCTATGGCCGGGACAGGGGGCGCGGGGGTCTTCAGCCCCAGCATTTT.

The gene calls are TRBV6-5 and TRBJ2-3; D possibly corresponds to TRBD1 (5 bases). The V gene's germline CDR1 is MNHEY and CDR2 SVGAGI. Trimming removed 5 bases at V and 5 bases at J, with 14 bases between. The CDR3 sequence is 14 residues long. CDR3 sequence (DNA): TGTGCCAGCAGTCAGGGAATTTGGGAAGATACGCAGTATTTT. This translates into CASSQGIWEDTQYF.

This clone was seen a handful of times. The V and J genes are TRBV10-3 and TRBJ2-1; D possibly corresponds to TRBD2 (6 bases). Germline assignment: CDR1 ENHRY and CDR2 SYGVKD. Trimming shortened V by 5 bases and J by 3 bases, and 14 bases separated the two germline ends. This CDR3 spans 15 amino acids. The DNA for the CDR3 is TGTGCCATCAGTACAGGACTAACATACTACAATGAGCAGTTCTTC. Residues: CAISTGLTYYNEQFF.

The rearrangement joins TRBV7-2 to TRBJ1-1; a weak D match, TRBD1 (6 bases). The V and J ends lost 4 bases and 5 bases respectively, with 11 bases between them. The CDR3 has 13 residues. Germline CDR1 reads SGHTA; CDR2 reads FQGNSA. CDR3 sequence: CASSYKGGTEAFF. In nucleotides, the CDR3 is TGTGCCAGCAGCTATAAGGGGGGGACTGAAGCTTTCTTT.

The table lists this clone with a few counts. This sequence joins TRBV28 and TRBJ2-3; D is uncertain. Trimming pared 5 bases from V and 7 bases from J, leaving 4 bases between. The CDR3 has 10 amino acids. CDR1 and CDR2 (germline): MDHEN, SYDVKM. As DNA, the CDR3 is TGTGCCAGCAGTGCGTATACGCAGTATTTT. This codes for CASSAYTQYF.

The rearrangement uses TRBV6-1 and TRBJ2-7; TRBD1 aligns across 7 bases. Germline V CDR1 and CDR2: MNHNS, SASEGT. The CDR3 is 15 residues long. J lost 3 bases, V lost 1 base, and 6 bases had no gene match. CDR3 bases: TGTGCCAGCAGTGAAGGGAGGACAGGCCTCTACGAGCAGTACTTC. This sequence encodes CASSEGRTGLYEQYF.

This clone was detected once. This chain connects TRBV6-6 to TRBJ1-5; TRBD1 matches at 9 bases. Per the germline V gene, CDR1 is MNHNY and CDR2 is SVGAGI (reference sequence). The CDR3 contains 14 residues. J was trimmed by 6 bases and V by 5 bases; bases with no gene match: 5. The CDR3 sequence is CASSNNRGRQPQHF. The CDR3 DNA reads TGTGCCAGCAGTAACAACAGGGGGCGTCAGCCCCAGCATTTT.

This chain uses TRBV7-2 with TRBJ1-2; D call uncertain. Trimming left V 4 bases short and J 3 bases short, with 12 bases between. Germline V gives CDR1 SGHTA, CDR2 FQGNSA. This CDR3 region has 14 residues. This chain's CDR3 is CASSSKGYYYGYTF. In DNA, the CDR3 is TGTGCCAGCAGCTCAAAAGGCTATTACTATGGCTACACCTTC.

The chain is built from TRBV7-2 and TRBJ2-7, with D perhaps matching TRBD1 (6 bases). This CDR3 has 12 amino acids. The V and J ends lost 5 bases and 6 bases respectively, with 11 bases between them. Germline CDR1 SGHTA, CDR2 FQGNSA. The CDR3 sequence is CASSHRELEQYF. In DNA form, the CDR3 reads TGTGCCAGCAGCCACAGGGAACTCGAGCAGTACTTC.

This chain links TRBV5-1 with TRBJ1-2; the D gene is possibly TRBD1 (5 bases). The CDR3 extends over 12 amino acids. Germline V lookup: CDR1 SGHRS, CDR2 YFSETQ. Deletions cut 4 bases from V and 5 bases from J, with 9 bases between. This CDR3 reads CASSPGLYGYTF. The CDR3 nucleotides read TGCGCCAGCAGCCCGGGGCTATATGGCTACACCTTC.

CDR3 protein: CASSAGQSNQPQHF. The CDR3 DNA reads TGTGCCAGCAGCGCGGGACAGAGCAATCAGCCCCAGCATTTT. The chain joins TRBV6-5 to TRBJ1-5; 7 bases agree with TRBD1. The length of the CDR3 is 14 residues. Germline V CDR1 and CDR2: MNHEY, SVGAGI. Trimming took 6 bases from V and 1 from J; bases not matched to a gene: 3.

This clone was seen a handful of times. In DNA form, the CDR3 reads TGCGCCAGCAGCTATTCCCGGATTAACACCGGGGAGCTGTTTTTT. Its translation is CASSYSRINTGELFF. V usage is TRBV5-1 and J usage is TRBJ2-2; D unresolved. Per germline, CDR1 SGHRS and CDR2 YFSETQ. This CDR3 has 15 amino acids. The V end was cut by 3 bases, the J end by 2 bases, with 11 bases between.

This chain joins TRBV6-6 and TRBJ1-5; 10 bases align to TRBD1. The CDR3 runs 16 residues. V shed 6 bases, J shed 4 bases, and the junction held 9 bases outside the gene matches. The V gene's germline CDR1 is MNHNY and CDR2 SVGAGI (reference sequence). The CDR3 DNA reads as TGTGCCAGCAGCCACCCAGACAGGGGGCTGAATCAGCCCCAGCATTTT. It is translated as CASSHPDRGLNQPQHF.

This rearrangement joins TRBV9 to TRBJ1-1, with no clear D. This CDR3 has 12 residues. V dropped 0 bases and J dropped 9 bases, with 9 bases sitting between them. Germline V gene lookup returns CDR1 SGDLS and CDR2 YYNGEE. CDR3 loop: CASSVAGSKAFF. The CDR3 DNA reads TGTGCCAGCAGCGTAGCTGGGTCTAAAGCTTTCTTT.

This chain links TRBV7-2 with TRBJ2-3, with a possible D match to TRBD2 (5 bases). Germline V gives CDR1 SGHTA, CDR2 FQGNSA. Trimming took 2 bases from V and 7 from J, leaving 16 bases between them. This CDR3 has 15 amino acids. The CDR3 DNA is TGTGCCAGCAGCTTATTTTCTCCTCCGGGGTATACGCAGTATTTT. It is translated as CASSLFSPPGYTQYF.

V is TRBV15 and J is TRBJ2-1; D is unresolved. The V gene lost 0 bases and the J gene lost 2 bases, with 8 bases spanning the gap. The germline V gene has CDR1 LNHNV and CDR2 YYDKDF (reference sequence). The CDR3 covers 15 residues. The CDR3: CATSRDLPPYNEQFF. In DNA form, the CDR3 reads TGTGCCACCAGCAGAGATCTGCCCCCCTACAATGAGCAGTTCTTC.

The rearrangement joins TRBV1 to TRBJ1-4. TRBV1 is marked as a pseudogene. The CDR3 contains 21 residues. The CDR3 spells CTSSQERGTFCARGTNEKLFF. In DNA, the CDR3 is TGCACCAGCAGCCAAGAGCGGGGGACATTCTGTGCAAGGGGTACTAATGAAAAACTGTTTTTT.

V usage is TRBV4-1 and J usage is TRBJ2-3; 14 bases map to TRBD2. Germline CDR1 is MGHRA and CDR2 is YSYEKL. This CDR3 is 17 amino acids long. With V trimmed by 1 base and J by 4 bases, 4 bases remained unmatched. CDR3 nucleotides: TGCGCCAGCAGCCAAGGGGGACTAGCGGGGGTGGCAGATACGCAGTATTTT. Its protein is CASSQGGLAGVADTQYF.

This clone was picked up one time. The V gene is TRBV2, the J gene TRBJ1-1, with D maybe TRBD1 (6 bases). With 4 bases removed from V and 4 bases from J, the gap between germline ends came to 13 bases. The CDR3 contains 14 residues. Per germline, CDR1 SNHLY and CDR2 FYNNEI. The CDR3 DNA sequence: TGTGCCAGCAGTGCTGGGGGAGGGGGCACTGAAGCTTTCTTT. It specifies CASSAGGGGTEAFF.

V and J are TRBV7-9 and TRBJ2-5; 7 positions match TRBD1. Germline CDR1 is SEHNR and CDR2 is FQNEAQ (reference sequence). The CDR3 sequence is 15 residues long. Trimming cost V 1 base and J 5 bases; bases outside gene matches: 7. This CDR3 is CASSLVRGPGETQYF. CDR3 coding DNA: TGTGCCAGCAGCTTAGTGAGGGGGCCAGGGGAGACCCAGTACTTC.

The rearrangement links TRBV6-5 to TRBJ2-1; D possibly corresponds to TRBD1 (6 bases). Germline V lookup: CDR1 MNHEY, CDR2 SVGAGI. Trimming left V 5 bases short and J 3 bases short, with 8 bases between. The CDR3 totals 13 residues. CDR3 DNA sequence: TGTGCCAGCAGTAAGGGACACTACAATGAGCAGTTCTTC. As protein: CASSKGHYNEQFF.